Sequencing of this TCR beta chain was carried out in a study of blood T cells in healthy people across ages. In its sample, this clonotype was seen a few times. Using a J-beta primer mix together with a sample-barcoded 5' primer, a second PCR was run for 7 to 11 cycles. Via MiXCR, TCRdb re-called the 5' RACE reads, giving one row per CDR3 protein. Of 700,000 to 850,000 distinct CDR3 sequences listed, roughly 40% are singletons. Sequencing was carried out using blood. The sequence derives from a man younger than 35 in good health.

The CDR3 reads CSVEGEGYQETQYF. The CDR3 DNA sequence: TGCAGCGTTGAGGGTGAGGGGTACCAAGAGACCCAGTACTTC. This chain links TRBV29-1 with TRBJ2-5; possibly TRBD1 or TRBD2 for D (5 bases each). This CDR3 is 14 amino acids long. Germline V lookup: CDR1 SQVTM, CDR2 ANQGSEA. Trimming took 3 bases from V and 0 from J, leaving 11 bases between them.